This T cell receptor (beta chain) came from a study of blood T cell repertoires in COVID-19. Assay: immunoSEQ multiplex PCR; the TCRdb copy retains only in-frame clones and omits some. Of roughly 220,000 clones listed, about nine tenths were seen once; the top ten hold around 2.7%. Trimming removed 3 bases from V and 3 bases from J; junction bases left unmatched: 9. The CDR3 length is 16 residues. CDR1 SGHRS and CDR2 YFSETQ come from the germline V gene. Those enrolled, adults aged roughly 18 to 90 years, came from 20 to 25 US areas. The chain is built from TRBV5-1 and TRBJ2-3; TRBD1 agrees at 8 bases. Material: PBMCs or T cells enriched from blood (not recorded which). The sequence was collected from a woman in her twenties or thirties who had recovered from COVID-19. The CDR3 loop reads CASSSLDRDTTDTQYF. DNA for the CDR3: TGCGCCAGCAGCTCCCTGGACAGGGATACAACAGATACGCAGTATTTT.